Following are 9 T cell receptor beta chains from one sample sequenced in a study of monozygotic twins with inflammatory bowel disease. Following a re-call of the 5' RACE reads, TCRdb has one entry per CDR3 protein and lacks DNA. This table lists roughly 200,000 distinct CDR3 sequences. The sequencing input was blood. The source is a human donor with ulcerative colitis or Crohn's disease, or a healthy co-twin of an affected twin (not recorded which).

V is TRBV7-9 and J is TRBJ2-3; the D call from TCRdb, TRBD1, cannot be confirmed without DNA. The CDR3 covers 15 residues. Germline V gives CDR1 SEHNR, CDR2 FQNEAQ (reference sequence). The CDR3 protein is CASSSGQTSTDTQYF.

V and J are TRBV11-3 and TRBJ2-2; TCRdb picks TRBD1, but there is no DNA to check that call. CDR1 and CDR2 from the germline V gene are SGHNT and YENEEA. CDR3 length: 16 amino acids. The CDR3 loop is CASSLAGTASTGELFF.

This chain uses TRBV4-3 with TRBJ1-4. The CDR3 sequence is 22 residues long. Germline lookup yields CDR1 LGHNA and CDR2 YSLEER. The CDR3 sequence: CASSLLFPPGLSRLATNEKLFF.

The chain's CDR3 is CATAGGPGNEQFF. The chain has TRBV15 and TRBJ2-1; no DNA is available, so the TRBD2 call from TCRdb remains unchecked. CDR3 length: 13 amino acids. Germline CDR1 and CDR2: LNHNV and YYDKDF (reference sequence).

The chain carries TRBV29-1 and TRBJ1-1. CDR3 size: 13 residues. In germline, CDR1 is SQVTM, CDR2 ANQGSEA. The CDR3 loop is CSVVALRDTEAFF. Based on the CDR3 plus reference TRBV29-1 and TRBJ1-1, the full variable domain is SAVISQKPSRDICQRGTSLTIQCQVDSQVTMMFWYRQQPGQSLTLIATANQGSEATYESGFVIDKFPISRPNLTFSTLTVSNMSPEDSSIYLCSVVALRDTEAFFGQGTRLTVV.

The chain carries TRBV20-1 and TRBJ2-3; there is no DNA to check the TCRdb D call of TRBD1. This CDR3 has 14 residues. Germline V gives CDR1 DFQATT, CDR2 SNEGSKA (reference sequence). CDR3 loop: CSAISDRGADTQYF.

CDR3: CASSQGGLALTYNEQFF. V gene TRBV3-1 combines with J gene TRBJ2-1; lacking DNA, the TRBD2 call made by TCRdb goes unchecked. CDR3 size: 17 residues. The germline gives CDR1 LGHDT, CDR2 YNNKEL (reference sequence).

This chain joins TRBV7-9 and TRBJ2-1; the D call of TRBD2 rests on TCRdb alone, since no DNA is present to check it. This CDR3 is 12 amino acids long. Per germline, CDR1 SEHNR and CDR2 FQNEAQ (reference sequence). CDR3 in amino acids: CASSLGTSGGVF.

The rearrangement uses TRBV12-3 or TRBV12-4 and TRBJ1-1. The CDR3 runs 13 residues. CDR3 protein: CASSLLGEGLAFF.